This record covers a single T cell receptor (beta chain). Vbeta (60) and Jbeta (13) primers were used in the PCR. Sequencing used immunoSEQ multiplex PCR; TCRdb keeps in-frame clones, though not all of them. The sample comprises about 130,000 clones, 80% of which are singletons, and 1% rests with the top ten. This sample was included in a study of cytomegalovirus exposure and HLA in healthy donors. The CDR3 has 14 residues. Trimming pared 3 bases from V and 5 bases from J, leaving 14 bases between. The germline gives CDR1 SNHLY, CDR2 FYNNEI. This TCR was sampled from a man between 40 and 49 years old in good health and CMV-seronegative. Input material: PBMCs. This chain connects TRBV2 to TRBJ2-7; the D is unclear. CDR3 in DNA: TGTGCCAGCAGTGACTGGGCCCGTCCCCACGAGCAGTACTTC. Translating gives CASSDWARPHEQYF.